These 26 T cell receptor beta chains originate from one sample sequenced in a study of T cell changes during pregnancy in multiple sclerosis. Assay used: immunoSEQ multiplex PCR; TCRdb lists only in-frame clones, some missing. Of around 50,000 clones in the sample, under 95% are singletons; the top ten hold nearly 0.2%. The material sequenced was CD4+ T cells from peripheral blood mononuclear cells, taken in the second trimester of pregnancy. Source of these receptors: a female donor with multiple sclerosis, enrolled in a pregnancy study.

This chain connects TRBV16 to TRBJ1-5, with D possibly matching TRBD1 (5 bases). This CDR3 region has 18 residues. V lost 1 base and J 2 bases, leaving 18 bases between the germline ends. Germline CDR1 KGHSY, CDR2 FQNENV. CDR3 in DNA: TGTGCCAGCAGCCAATTCGGCACCGGGGGGGTGGGCAATCAGCCCCAGCATTTT. Its translation: CASSQFGTGGVGNQPQHF.

The rearrangement links TRBV7-3 to TRBJ2-6; tentatively, D is TRBD2 (6 bases). This CDR3 region has 17 residues. Germline V gene data show CDR1 as SGHTA and CDR2 as FQGTGA. Deletions cut 2 bases from V and 3 bases from J, with 14 bases between. The CDR3 protein is CASSLGMGGSGANVLTF. In nucleotides, the CDR3 is TGTGCCAGCAGCTTAGGGATGGGGGGAAGTGGGGCCAACGTCCTGACTTTC.

The V gene is TRBV29-1, the J gene TRBJ2-5, with 12 bases matching TRBD2. The J call is uncertain, as TRBJ2-7 better fits the DNA end. The germline V gene encodes CDR1 SQVTM and CDR2 ANQGSEA. This CDR3 region has 15 residues. The CDR3 loop reads CSVALRTSGVHEQYF. In DNA form, the CDR3 reads TGCAGCGTTGCCCTTCGGACTAGCGGGGTCCACGAGCAGTACTTC.

The rearrangement uses TRBV5-1 and TRBJ2-3; 8 nucleotides line up with TRBD2. The V gene end was trimmed by 0 bases and the J gene end by 5 bases; junction bases not matched to a gene: 2. The CDR3 extends over 14 amino acids. Germline values: CDR1 SGHRS, CDR2 YFSETQ. DNA for the CDR3: TGCGCCAGCAGCTTGGACCGGGGGGGAGATACGCAGTATTTT. Its protein product is CASSLDRGGDTQYF.

This clone has a single count. The chain couples TRBV7-3 to TRBJ2-1, with D tentatively TRBD2 (5 bases). The CDR3 totals 15 residues. CDR1 SGHTA and CDR2 FQGTGA come from the germline V gene. The V and J ends lost 2 bases and 0 bases respectively, with 8 bases between them. CDR3 region: CASSLSGSSYNEQFF. Written as DNA, the CDR3 is TGTGCCAGCAGCTTATCGGGGAGCTCCTACAATGAGCAGTTCTTC.

This CDR3 is CASRIGQGMETQYF. DNA for the CDR3: TGTGCCAGCAGAATTGGACAGGGGATGGAGACCCAGTACTTC. This chain uses TRBV6-5 with TRBJ2-5; 9 bases agree with TRBD1. The CDR3 consists of 14 residues. The germline CDR1 and CDR2 sequences are MNHEY and SVGAGI. J gave up 5 bases and V 6 bases, and 7 bases lay outside the gene matches.

The genes are TRBV30 and TRBJ2-5, with 15 bases lining up with TRBD2. V lost 7 bases, J lost 5 bases, and 2 bases stayed unmatched. CDR1 and CDR2 from the germline V gene are GTSNPN and SVGIG (reference sequence). The CDR3 spans 13 residues. CDR3 nucleotides: TGTGCCTTGGGACTAGCGGGGGGTGAGACCCAGTACTTC. Its translation: CALGLAGGETQYF.

The gene calls are TRBV28 and TRBJ1-1; D perhaps matches TRBD1 (6 bases). Between the trimmed V and J ends, which lost 6 bases and 1 base, there was a span of 9 bases. This CDR3 spans 13 amino acids. Germline V gives CDR1 MDHEN, CDR2 SYDVKM. The CDR3 nucleotides read TGTGCCAGCAGAGACAGGTGGAACACTGAAGCTTTCTTT. Translation gives CASRDRWNTEAFF.

The count of this clone is one. This chain links TRBV28 with TRBJ1-2, with 8 bases that match TRBD1. Germline values: CDR1 MDHEN, CDR2 SYDVKM. Trimming took 4 bases from V and 3 from J; bases not matched to a gene: 4. CDR3 length: 14 amino acids. Here the CDR3 DNA reads TGTGCCAGCAGTTGGAGGACAGGGTACTATGGCTACACCTTC. It is translated as CASSWRTGYYGYTF.

The genes are TRBV18 and TRBJ2-2; 8 bases match TRBD2. CDR1 and CDR2 (germline): KGHSH, LQKENI. Trimming removed 3 bases from V and 0 bases from J; junction bases left unmatched: 6. The CDR3 is 17 amino acids. The CDR3 here is CASSPRAAGANTGELFF. In DNA, the CDR3 is TGTGCCAGCTCACCCCGCGCAGCGGGAGCGAACACCGGGGAGCTGTTTTTT.

The chain combines TRBV5-4 with TRBJ2-4; 7 nucleotides match TRBD1. Germline CDR1 and CDR2: SGHNT and YYREEE (reference sequence). This CDR3 is built from 16 residues. J was trimmed by 0 bases and V by 1 base; bases with no gene match: 4. The CDR3 nucleotides read TGTGCCAGCAGCTTGAGACAGGGTCTAGCCAAAAACATTCAGTACTTC. It encodes CASSLRQGLAKNIQYF.

V is TRBV4-1 and J is TRBJ2-3; 9 nucleotides match TRBD1. Germline V gene sequence: CDR1 MGHRA, CDR2 YSYEKL. The CDR3 consists of 16 residues. V lost 1 base and J lost 4; bases outside the gene matches: 6. DNA of the CDR3: TGCGCCAGCAGCCAAGGTCTGGGACAGGGCGCAGATACGCAGTATTTT. This codes for CASSQGLGQGADTQYF.

V usage is TRBV27 and J usage is TRBJ1-1; TRBD1 matches 9 bases. The CDR3 contains 13 residues. The germline gives CDR1 MNHEY, CDR2 SMNVEV (reference sequence). CDR3 bases: TGTGCGACACAGGGGGCGCGGTACACTGAAGCTTTCTTT. Protein: CATQGARYTEAFF.

The V gene is TRBV5-1, the J gene TRBJ2-3; the match to TRBD2 covers 13 bases. Germline trimming cut 5 bases from V and 2 bases from J; bases unmatched to any gene: 5. The CDR3 has 16 amino acids. Germline lookup yields CDR1 SGHRS and CDR2 YFSETQ. CDR3 nucleotides: TGCGCCAGCAGGCGGACTAGCGGGGGTAACACAGATACGCAGTATTTT. Amino acids: CASRRTSGGNTDTQYF.

The V call is TRBV27, the J call TRBJ2-1; 7 bases match TRBD1. Trimming took 5 bases from V and 0 from J; bases not matched to a gene: 7. Germline V CDR1 and CDR2: MNHEY, SMNVEV (reference sequence). This CDR3 has 16 amino acids. The CDR3 DNA sequence: TGTGCCAGCAGTGACAGGGTTCCGAGCTCCTACAATGAGCAGTTCTTC. It is translated as CASSDRVPSSYNEQFF.

J is TRBJ2-2 and V is TRBV28; TRBD2 matches 9 bases. CDR3 length: 15 residues. Germline assignment: CDR1 MDHEN and CDR2 SYDVKM. V shed 5 bases, J shed 7 bases, and the junction held 8 bases outside the gene matches. CDR3 nucleotides: TGTGCCAGCAGTATGTCTAGCGGGGCCGGCGGGGAGCTGTTTTTT. It specifies CASSMSSGAGGELFF.

The genes are TRBV2 and TRBJ1-5; tentatively, D is TRBD1 (5 bases). Deletions cut 1 base from V and 11 bases from J, with 9 bases between. Germline values: CDR1 SNHLY, CDR2 FYNNEI. CDR3 length equals 12 residues. The CDR3 is CASSEGGVTQHF. The CDR3 coding sequence is TGTGCCAGCAGTGAAGGGGGGGTGACCCAGCATTTT.

This chain joins TRBV28 and TRBJ2-3, with a tentative D call TRBD1 (6 bases). The CDR3 is 13 residues long. The V end was cut by 5 bases, the J end by 6 bases, with 12 bases between. Germline lookup yields CDR1 MDHEN and CDR2 SYDVKM. CDR3 region: CASSQHRADTQYF. The DNA for the CDR3 is TGTGCCAGCAGTCAGCACAGGGCGGATACGCAGTATTTT.

V and J are TRBV11-1 and TRBJ1-1; possible D gene TRBD1, 6 bases. Germline assignment: CDR1 SGHAT and CDR2 FQDESV (reference sequence). V was clipped by 1 base and J by 5 bases, with 11 bases between them. The CDR3 extends over 14 amino acids. In DNA form, the CDR3 reads TGTGCCAGCAGCTTAGTCTTTAGGGGGACTGAAGCTTTCTTT. It specifies CASSLVFRGTEAFF.

This rearrangement joins TRBV9 to TRBJ2-1, with a weak D call TRBD2 (6 bases). Trimming took off 3 bases at V and 4 bases at J, with 17 bases between the two ends. Germline assignment: CDR1 SGDLS and CDR2 YYNGEE. The length of the CDR3 is 16 residues. The CDR3 sequence: CASSASSGLPYNEQFF. CDR3 DNA sequence: TGTGCCAGCAGCGCATCTTCGGGACTGCCGTACAATGAGCAGTTCTTC.

The rearrangement uses TRBV30 and TRBJ1-2; 9 bases align to TRBD1. V lost 7 bases, J lost 2 bases, and 14 bases stayed unmatched. Germline assignment: CDR1 GTSNPN and CDR2 SVGIG (reference sequence). The CDR3 has 16 amino acids. CDR3 region: CASSTGGTGGNYGYTF. The DNA of the CDR3 is TGTGCCTCTTCTACAGGGGGCACGGGGGGGAACTATGGCTACACCTTC.

This sequence joins TRBV5-6 and TRBJ2-7; 8 nucleotides line up with TRBD2. Germline assignment: CDR1 SGHDT and CDR2 YYEEEE. V gave up 4 bases and J gave up 4 bases; unmatched junction bases: 13. There are 16 residues in the CDR3. In nucleotides, the CDR3 is TGTGCCAGCAGCCTGGGTGCCGGGGCGGGAGGATACGAGCAGTACTTC. Encoded protein: CASSLGAGAGGYEQYF.

This chain connects TRBV7-2 to TRBJ2-3; 14 bases fit TRBD2. CDR3 length: 17 amino acids. Germline CDR1 SGHTA, CDR2 FQGNSA. V lost 4 bases to trimming and J lost 4 bases; unmatched junction nucleotides: 7. The CDR3 DNA sequence: TGTGCCAGCAGCTCACGAGGGACTAGCGGGGGTTCAGATACGCAGTATTTT. Protein: CASSSRGTSGGSDTQYF.

This clone was counted only a few times. This chain links TRBV29-1 with TRBJ1-1; a weak D match, TRBD1 (6 bases). The V end lost 5 bases, the J end lost 1 base, and 14 bases lay between the germline ends. Germline V gene lookup returns CDR1 SQVTM and CDR2 ANQGSEA. The CDR3 length is 14 residues. The CDR3 sequence: CSVSRAGENTEAFF. DNA for the CDR3: TGCAGCGTTTCTAGGGCAGGGGAGAACACTGAAGCTTTCTTT.

The chain recombines TRBV7-8 with TRBJ2-1; possible D gene TRBD2, 6 bases. CDR1 is SGHVS and CDR2 is FQNEAQ in the germline V gene. The CDR3 is 15 amino acids. Trimming removed 2 bases at V and 5 bases at J, with 13 bases between. In DNA form, the CDR3 reads TGTGCCAGCAGCTTACGGGGGAGACCCGACAATGAGCAGTTCTTC. It codes for CASSLRGRPDNEQFF.

This rearrangement joins TRBV30 to TRBJ2-5, with D possibly being TRBD1 (6 bases). Germline V gene data show CDR1 as GTSNPN and CDR2 as SVGIG (reference sequence). The CDR3 has 13 amino acids. V gave up 6 bases and J gave up 5 bases, with 16 bases separating them. CDR3 protein: CACDRPPGETQYF. DNA of the CDR3: TGTGCCTGTGACAGGCCCCCAGGGGAGACCCAGTACTTC.